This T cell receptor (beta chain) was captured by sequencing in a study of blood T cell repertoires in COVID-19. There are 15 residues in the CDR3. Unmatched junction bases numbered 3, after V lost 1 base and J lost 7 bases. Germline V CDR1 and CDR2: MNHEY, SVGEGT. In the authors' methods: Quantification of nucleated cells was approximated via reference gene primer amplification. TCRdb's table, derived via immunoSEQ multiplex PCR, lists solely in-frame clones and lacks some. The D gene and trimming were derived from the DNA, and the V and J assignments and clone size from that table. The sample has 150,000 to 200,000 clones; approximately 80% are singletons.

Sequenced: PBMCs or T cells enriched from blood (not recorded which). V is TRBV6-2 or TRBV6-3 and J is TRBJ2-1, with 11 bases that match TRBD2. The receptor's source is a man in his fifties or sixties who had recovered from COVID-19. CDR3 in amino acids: CASSYWSSGRNEQFF. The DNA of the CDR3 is TGTGCCAGCAGTTACTGGTCTAGCGGGAGGAATGAGCAGTTCTTC.